This T cell receptor (beta chain) was retrieved from a study of T cell clonality in common variable immunodeficiency. This clone appeared many times. Its antigen remains unknown. The CDR3 goes on 3 residues after the read ends, and that part is filled in from the germline J gene. The CDR3 length is 12 residues. Germline V gene sequence: CDR1 DFQATT, CDR2 SNEGSKA (reference sequence). V lost 5 bases to trimming and J lost 5 bases, with 13 bases between them. Findings and caveats of the study: TCRbeta clonality was increased in CVID versus healthy controls. In common variable immunodeficiency, TCR beta chains reportedly carried fewer deletions and N-nucleotide insertions.

CVID and control samples used equivalent genomic DNA input. The protocol was immunoSEQ multiplex PCR, while the TCRdb copy is restricted to in-frame clones and leaves out a portion. Recorded here are roughly 38,000 clones, none singletons. Each donor provided about 5 to 9 ml of heparinized whole blood. Sequencing used peripheral blood mononuclear cells. The chain couples TRBV20-1 to TRBJ2-7; D is perhaps TRBD2 (6 bases). The sequence was collected from a person aged 18 to 69 in good health. This chain's CDR3 is CSAGRTTNEQYF. The covered CDR3 bases are TGCAGTGCTGGCCGGACTACAAACGAG.